This record looks at one T cell receptor (beta chain) sequence and its context. This clone was detected once. It lacks a known antigen. Per-base qualities were not stored, and no clone one base away is much larger. The sample has other DNA sequences that encode this CDR3 too. For the CD8 naive samples, CD45RO-negative cells were positively selected for CCR7, yielding a CD45RA+CCR7+ population from which TemRA cells were excluded. Donors were healthy HIV-negative adults with no recently reported acute infections or vaccinations. All donors were Caucasian adults living in Nashville, Tennessee, USA. After blood collection by leukapheresis, PBMCs were isolated using Ficoll-Histopaque density gradient centrifugation and then cryopreserved in the vapor phase of liquid nitrogen. Analytical flow cytometry was used to check the purity and quantity of each magnetically sorted T cell population. Each sorted fraction had its genomic DNA isolated and then quantified by UV absorbance on a Nanodrop 2000c.

This record belongs to a study of shared clonotypes between healthy human individuals (dated by TCRdb to 2020 to 2021). Study-level background: Two women and a few men aged 18 to 49 years were included in the cohort. Libraries were prepared and TCR repertoires were sequenced by different laboratories using diverse techniques, in order to increase sequencing depth and limit assay-specific biases. The study deeply sequenced blood TCR repertoires of 5 or 6 healthy adults to estimate repertoire size and the extent of clonotype sharing between individuals. For each donor, three plates each were used for CD4 naive and CD4 memory, two plates were used for CD8 naive, and one plate was used for CD8 memory. Per donor, leukapheresis produced somewhere between about 0.9 and 9.5 billion PBMCs. Results the study describes overall, beyond this receptor: Compared with non-shared clonotypes, clonotypes shared by all four sorted-subset donors had higher generation probabilities. Naive subsets generally had larger estimated clonotype richness than memory subsets. The small number of donors limited the genetic and exposure-history diversity represented. Only blood was sampled, and tissue TCR repertoires likely differ from those in blood. Even with the large sequencing depth, rarefaction of the sorted-subset datasets indicated that sequencing was incomplete. Across a handful of donors, approximately 4.6% of naive CD4, 3% to 3.5% of naive CD8, 2.3% of memory CD4, and about 0.4% of memory CD8 clonotypes were shared. Pairwise subsampling led to the expectation that sequencing depth would affect the degree of clonotype sharing among donors.

Using the deep immunoSEQ assay, multiplex PCR amplified TCR CDR3 regions from genomic DNA. Extracted genomic DNA from each cell subset was spread evenly across all wells of several immunoSEQ 96-well plates, with each plate serving as a replicate. For sorted subsets, 150 to 200 ng genomic DNA, equal to approximately 30,000 T cell genomes, was loaded into each replicate PCR. Purified libraries were quantified with a Qubit 3.0 fluorometer, sized on a Bioanalyzer 2100, and re-quantified with the KAPA Library Quantification kit. Every immunoSEQ 96-well plate was sequenced on a separate single-read 150-cycle Illumina NextSeq 550 flow cell. The authors' pipeline ran thus. Because only junctional sequences without quality scores were contained in the immunoSEQ output, filtering matching that applied to full-length reads could not be performed. Sequences were annotated with PyIR, a Python wrapper for IgBLAST v1.9, and V/J genes and CDR3 were assigned using IMGT germline references. Reads were removed for weak V/J assignments (E-value above 1e-6), missing CDR3, stop codons, out-of-frame junctions, or ambiguous translated residues. V3J clonotypes were defined as sequences sharing an identical inferred V gene, J gene, and CDR3 amino acid sequence. To compute the percentage overlap between repertoires, the number of shared unique clonotypes was divided by the size of the smaller repertoire. RTK rarefaction, the Chao1 estimator, and Recon v2.1 estimates of unobserved clonotypes were used to assess repertoire richness. OLGA was used to compute generation probabilities for all TCRbeta clonotypes that the gDNA method yielded from four donors. TCRdb provides this immuneACCESS table in a form limited to in-frame rearrangements. Some clones are lacking; in checked studies, under half of them reflect an unresolved V gene, and why the rest are absent is not known. The V and J calls and clone size come from that table; D and trimming were worked out from the DNA. The sample table records roughly 1,800,000 clones; over 85% of these occur just once. The ten largest account for more than 0.9% of the sample.

The CDR3, from cysteine to phenylalanine, totals 12 residues. Of the read, only the CDR3 DNA is kept; its 36 bases are in frame from base 1. CDR1 and CDR2 are read off the germline V gene as SGHDT and YYEEEE. V loses 1 base, J loses 3 bases, and the germline ends lie 5 bases apart. Rearrangement joined TRBV5-6 to TRBJ2-7, with the D gene uncertain. The sample consisted of naive CD8+ T cells sorted from blood. The cell subset or site tag for this specimen amounts to: CD45RA+CCR7+. The sequence derives from a young man in good health. The DNA reads TGTGCCAGCAGCTTGAGACTCTACGAGCAGTACTTC. Its amino acids are CASSLRLYEQYF.